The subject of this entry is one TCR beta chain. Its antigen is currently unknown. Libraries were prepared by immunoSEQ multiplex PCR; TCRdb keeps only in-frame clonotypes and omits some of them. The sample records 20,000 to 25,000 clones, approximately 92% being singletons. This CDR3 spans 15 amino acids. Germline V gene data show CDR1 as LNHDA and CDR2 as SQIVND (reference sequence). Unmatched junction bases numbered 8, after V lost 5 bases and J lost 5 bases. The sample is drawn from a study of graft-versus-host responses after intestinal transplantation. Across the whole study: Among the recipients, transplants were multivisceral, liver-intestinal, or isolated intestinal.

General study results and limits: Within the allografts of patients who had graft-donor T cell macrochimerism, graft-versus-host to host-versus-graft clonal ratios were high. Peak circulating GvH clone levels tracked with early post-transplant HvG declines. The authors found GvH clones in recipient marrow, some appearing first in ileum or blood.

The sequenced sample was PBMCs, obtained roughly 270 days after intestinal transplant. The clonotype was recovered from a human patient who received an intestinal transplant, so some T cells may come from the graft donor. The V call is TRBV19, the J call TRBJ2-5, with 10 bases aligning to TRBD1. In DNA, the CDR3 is TGTGCCAGTAGTCTACCGACAGGGGGCGGGGAGACCCAGTACTTC. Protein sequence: CASSLPTGGGETQYF.